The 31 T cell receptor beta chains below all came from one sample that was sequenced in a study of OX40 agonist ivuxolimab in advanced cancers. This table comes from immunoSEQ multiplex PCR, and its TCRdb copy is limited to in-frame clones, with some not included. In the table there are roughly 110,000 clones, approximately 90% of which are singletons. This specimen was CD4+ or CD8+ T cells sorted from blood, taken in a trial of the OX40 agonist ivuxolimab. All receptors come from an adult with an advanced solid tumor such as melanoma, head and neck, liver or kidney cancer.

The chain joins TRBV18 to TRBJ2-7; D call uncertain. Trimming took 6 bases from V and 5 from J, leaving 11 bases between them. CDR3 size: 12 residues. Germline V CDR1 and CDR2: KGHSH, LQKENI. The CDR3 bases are TGTGCCAGCTCTATCAACCGGGACGAGCAGTACTTC. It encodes CASSINRDEQYF.

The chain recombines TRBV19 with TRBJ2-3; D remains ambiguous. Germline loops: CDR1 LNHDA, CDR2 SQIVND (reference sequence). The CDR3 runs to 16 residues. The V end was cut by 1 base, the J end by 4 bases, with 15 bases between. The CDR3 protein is CASSIGSSRNADTQYF. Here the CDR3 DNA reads TGTGCCAGTAGTATAGGTAGCTCCAGAAACGCAGATACGCAGTATTTT.

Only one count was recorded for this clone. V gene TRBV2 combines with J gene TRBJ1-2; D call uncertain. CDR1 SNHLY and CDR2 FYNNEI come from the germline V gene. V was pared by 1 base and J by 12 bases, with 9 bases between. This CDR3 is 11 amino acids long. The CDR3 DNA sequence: TGTGCCAGCAGTGAAGGTGCGTTTCACACCTTC. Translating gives CASSEGAFHTF.

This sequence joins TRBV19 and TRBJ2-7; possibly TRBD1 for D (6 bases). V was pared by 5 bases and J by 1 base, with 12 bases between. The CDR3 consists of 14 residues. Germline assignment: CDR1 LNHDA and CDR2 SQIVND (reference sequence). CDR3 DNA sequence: TGTGCCAGTAGTCACCAACAGGGTTCCTACGAGCAGTACTTC. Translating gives CASSHQQGSYEQYF.

The CDR3 sequence is CASSSTAGGTEAFF. CDR3 coding DNA: TGTGCCAGCAGTTCGACGGCGGGGGGCACTGAAGCTTTCTTT. The gene calls are TRBV11-1 and TRBJ1-1; a weak D match, TRBD1 (5 bases). Per germline, CDR1 SGHAT and CDR2 FQDESV (reference sequence). V lost 6 bases to trimming and J lost 4 bases, with 15 bases between them. This CDR3 has 14 residues.

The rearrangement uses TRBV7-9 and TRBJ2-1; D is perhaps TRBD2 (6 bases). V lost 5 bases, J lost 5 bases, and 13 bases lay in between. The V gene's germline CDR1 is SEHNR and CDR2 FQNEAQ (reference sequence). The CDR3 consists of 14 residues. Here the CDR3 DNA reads TGTGCCAGCAGCCCAGGGCGGGGACACAATGAGCAGTTCTTC. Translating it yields CASSPGRGHNEQFF.

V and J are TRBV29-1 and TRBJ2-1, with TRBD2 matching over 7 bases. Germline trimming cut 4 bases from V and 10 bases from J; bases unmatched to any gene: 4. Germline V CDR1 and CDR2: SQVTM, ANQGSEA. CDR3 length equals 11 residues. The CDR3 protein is CSVASGSEQFF. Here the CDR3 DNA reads TGCAGCGTTGCTAGCGGCTCAGAGCAGTTCTTC.

CDR3: CASSQTRDSYNEQFF. DNA for the CDR3: TGCGCCAGCAGCCAAACGAGGGACTCCTACAATGAGCAGTTCTTC. The chain couples TRBV4-1 to TRBJ2-1; maybe TRBD2 (5 bases). V lost 2 bases to trimming and J lost 0 bases, with 8 bases between them. The CDR3 is 15 amino acids. The germline V gene encodes CDR1 MGHRA and CDR2 YSYEKL.

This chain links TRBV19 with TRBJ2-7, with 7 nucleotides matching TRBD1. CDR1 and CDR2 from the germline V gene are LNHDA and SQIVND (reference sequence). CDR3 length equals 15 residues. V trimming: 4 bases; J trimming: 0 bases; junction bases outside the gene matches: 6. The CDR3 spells CASSTSTGLSYEQYF. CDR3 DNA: TGTGCCAGTAGTACCTCGACAGGGCTCTCCTACGAGCAGTACTTC.

Here the CDR3 reads CASIGEEKLFF. DNA for the CDR3: TGTGCCAGTATCGGGGAGGAAAAACTGTTTTTT. The chain links TRBV19 to TRBJ1-4; D remains unclear. Trimming removed 7 bases from V and 8 bases from J, with 8 bases in between. The V gene's germline CDR1 is LNHDA and CDR2 SQIVND (reference sequence). This CDR3 spans 11 amino acids. Supplemented by reference TRBV19 and TRBJ1-4, the full variable domain reads DGGITQSPKYLFRKEGQNVTLSCEQNLNHDAMYWYRQDPGQGLRLIYYSQIVNDFQKGDIAEGYSVSREKKESFPLTVTSAQKNPTAFYLCASIGEEKLFFGSGTQLSVL.

This chain's CDR3 is CASSVGPSGNYEQYF. In nucleotides, the CDR3 is TGTGCCAGCAGCGTTGGTCCTAGCGGGAACTACGAGCAGTACTTC. V and J are TRBV9 and TRBJ2-7, with 9 bases lining up with TRBD2. The germline V gene has CDR1 SGDLS and CDR2 YYNGEE. J lost 3 bases, V lost 2 bases, and 6 bases had no gene match. CDR3 length: 15 residues.

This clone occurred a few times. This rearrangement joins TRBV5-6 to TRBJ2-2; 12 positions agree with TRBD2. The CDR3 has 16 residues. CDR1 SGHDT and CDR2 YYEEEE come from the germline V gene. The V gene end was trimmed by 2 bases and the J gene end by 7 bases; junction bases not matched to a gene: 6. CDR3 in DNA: TGTGCCAGCAGCTTTCTAGCGGGAGGGCAGATCGGGGAGCTGTTTTTT. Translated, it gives CASSFLAGGQIGELFF.

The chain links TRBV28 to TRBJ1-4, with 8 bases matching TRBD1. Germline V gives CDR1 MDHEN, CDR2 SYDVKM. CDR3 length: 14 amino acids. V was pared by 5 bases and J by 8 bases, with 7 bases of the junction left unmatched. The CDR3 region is CASSTGQGWEKLFF. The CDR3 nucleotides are TGTGCCAGCAGTACCGGACAGGGATGGGAAAAACTGTTTTTT.

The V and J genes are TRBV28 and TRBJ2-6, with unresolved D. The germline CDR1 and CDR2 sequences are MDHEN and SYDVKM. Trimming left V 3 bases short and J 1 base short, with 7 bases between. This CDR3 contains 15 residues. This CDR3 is CASSLTTSGANVLTF. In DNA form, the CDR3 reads TGTGCCAGCAGTTTGACAACTTCTGGGGCCAACGTCCTGACTTTC.

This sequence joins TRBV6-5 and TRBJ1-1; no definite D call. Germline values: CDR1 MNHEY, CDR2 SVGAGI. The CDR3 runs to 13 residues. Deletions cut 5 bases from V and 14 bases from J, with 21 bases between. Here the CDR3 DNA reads TGTGCCAGCAGTGGCGAATACTCAAATATTTTCTTCTTT. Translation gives CASSGEYSNIFFF.

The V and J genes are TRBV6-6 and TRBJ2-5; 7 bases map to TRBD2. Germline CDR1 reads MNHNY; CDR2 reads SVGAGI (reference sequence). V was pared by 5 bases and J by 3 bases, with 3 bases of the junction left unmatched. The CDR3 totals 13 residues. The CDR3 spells CASSLGLEETQYF. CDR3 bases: TGTGCCAGCAGTCTCGGACTAGAAGAGACCCAGTACTTC.

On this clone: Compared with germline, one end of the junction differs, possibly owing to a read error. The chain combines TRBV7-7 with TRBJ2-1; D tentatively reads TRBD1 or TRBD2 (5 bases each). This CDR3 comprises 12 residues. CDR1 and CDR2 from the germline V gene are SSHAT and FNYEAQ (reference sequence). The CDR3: CASSPGTPEQFF. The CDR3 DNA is TGTGCTAGCAGCCCCGGGACCCCCGAGCAGTTCTTC.

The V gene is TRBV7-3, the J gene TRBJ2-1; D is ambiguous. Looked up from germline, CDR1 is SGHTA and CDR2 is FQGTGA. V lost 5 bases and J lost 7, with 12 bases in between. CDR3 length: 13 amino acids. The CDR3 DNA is TGTGCCAGCAGCCTCAACCGAGAGAATGAGCAGTTCTTC. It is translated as CASSLNRENEQFF.

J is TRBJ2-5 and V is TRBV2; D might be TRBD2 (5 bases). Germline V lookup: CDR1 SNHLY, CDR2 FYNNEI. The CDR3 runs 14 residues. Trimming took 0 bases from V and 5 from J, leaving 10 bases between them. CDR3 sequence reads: CASSEAGVQETQYF. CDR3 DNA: TGTGCCAGCAGTGAAGCGGGAGTTCAGGAGACCCAGTACTTC.

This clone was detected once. The CDR3 bases are TGTGCCAGCAGCGCTTCCGGGGGGCCGTACGAGCAGTACTTC. Translating gives CASSASGGPYEQYF. This chain uses TRBV7-6 with TRBJ2-7; D possibly corresponds to TRBD2 (7 bases). CDR1 is SGHVS and CDR2 is FNYEAQ in the germline V gene. V shed 5 bases and J shed 4 bases, with 15 bases lying between them. CDR3 size: 14 residues.

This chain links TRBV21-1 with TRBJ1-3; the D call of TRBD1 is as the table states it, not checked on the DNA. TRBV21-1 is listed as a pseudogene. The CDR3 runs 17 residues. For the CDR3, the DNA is TGTGCCAGCAGCTGGGACATGGGGGCACTCTCTGGAAACACCATATATTTT. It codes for CASSWDMGALSGNTIYF.

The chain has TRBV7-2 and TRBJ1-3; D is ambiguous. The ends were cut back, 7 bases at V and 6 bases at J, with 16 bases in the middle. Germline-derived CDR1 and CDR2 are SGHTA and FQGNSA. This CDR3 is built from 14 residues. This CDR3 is CASTNYAPENTIYF. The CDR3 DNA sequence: TGTGCCAGCACCAACTACGCCCCTGAAAACACCATATATTTT.

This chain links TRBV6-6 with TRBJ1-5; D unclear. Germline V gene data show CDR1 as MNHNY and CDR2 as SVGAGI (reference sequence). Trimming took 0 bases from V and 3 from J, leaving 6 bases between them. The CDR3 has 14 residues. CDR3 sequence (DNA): TGTGCCAGCAGTTACTCGAAATACAATCAGCCCCAGCATTTT. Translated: CASSYSKYNQPQHF.

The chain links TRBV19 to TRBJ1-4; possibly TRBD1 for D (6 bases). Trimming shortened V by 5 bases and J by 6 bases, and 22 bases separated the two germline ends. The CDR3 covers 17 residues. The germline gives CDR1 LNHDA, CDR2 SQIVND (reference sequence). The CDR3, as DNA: TGTGCCAGTAGTGCCTTAACAGGGCGCGGGTTGGATGAAAAACTGTTTTTT. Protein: CASSALTGRGLDEKLFF.

CDR3 in DNA: TGTGCTACCAGGGGGGACGGTTATGAAGCTTTCTTT. Translated: CATRGDGYEAFF. V gene TRBV10-3 combines with J gene TRBJ1-1; 7 positions match TRBD1. The CDR3 runs to 12 residues. Germline-derived CDR1 and CDR2 are ENHRY and SYGVKD.

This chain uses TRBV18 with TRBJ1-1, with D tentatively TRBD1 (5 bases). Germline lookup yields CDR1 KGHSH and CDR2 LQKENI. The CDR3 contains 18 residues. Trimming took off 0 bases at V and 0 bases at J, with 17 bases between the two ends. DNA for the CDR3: TGTGCCAGCTCACCACCGGCCCAGGGCTGGGCGCTGAACACTGAAGCTTTCTTT. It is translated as CASSPPAQGWALNTEAFF.

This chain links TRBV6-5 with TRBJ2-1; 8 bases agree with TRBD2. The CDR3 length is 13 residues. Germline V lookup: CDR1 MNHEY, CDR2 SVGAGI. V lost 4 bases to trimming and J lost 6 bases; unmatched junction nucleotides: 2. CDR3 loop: CASSSGTSNEQFF. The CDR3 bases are TGTGCCAGCAGTTCCGGGACTAGCAATGAGCAGTTCTTC.

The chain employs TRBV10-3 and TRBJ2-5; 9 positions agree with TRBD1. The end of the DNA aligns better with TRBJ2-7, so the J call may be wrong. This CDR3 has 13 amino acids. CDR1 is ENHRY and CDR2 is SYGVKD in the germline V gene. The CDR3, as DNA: TGTGCCAACGGACAGGGGTTCTCCTACGAGCAGTACTTC. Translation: CANGQGFSYEQYF.

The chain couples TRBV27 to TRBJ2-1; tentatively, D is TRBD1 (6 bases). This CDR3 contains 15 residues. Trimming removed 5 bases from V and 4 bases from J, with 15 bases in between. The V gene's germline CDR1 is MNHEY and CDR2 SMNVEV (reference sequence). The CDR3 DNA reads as TGTGCCAGCAGTACCGCCAGGGGCATTTACAATGAGCAGTTCTTC. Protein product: CASSTARGIYNEQFF.

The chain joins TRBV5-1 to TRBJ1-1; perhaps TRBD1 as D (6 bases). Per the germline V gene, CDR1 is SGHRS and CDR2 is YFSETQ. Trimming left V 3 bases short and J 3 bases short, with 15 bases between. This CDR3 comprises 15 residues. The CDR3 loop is CASSYTAGVDTEAFF. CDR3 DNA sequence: TGCGCCAGCAGCTACACCGCAGGGGTCGACACTGAAGCTTTCTTT.

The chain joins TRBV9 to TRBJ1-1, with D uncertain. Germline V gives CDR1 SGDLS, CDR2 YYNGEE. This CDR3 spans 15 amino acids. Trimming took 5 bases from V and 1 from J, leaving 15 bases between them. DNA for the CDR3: TGTGCCAGCAGTGAAACCGGTGTCCCGAACACTGAAGCTTTCTTT. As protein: CASSETGVPNTEAFF. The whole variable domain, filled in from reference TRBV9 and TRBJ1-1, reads DSGVTQTPKHLITATGQRVTLRCSPRSGDLSVYWYQQSLDQGLQFLIQYYNGEERAKGNILERFSAQQFPDLHSELNLSSLELGDSALYFCASSETGVPNTEAFFGQGTRLTVV.